The present T cell receptor beta chain was sequenced within a study of T cells in tuberculosis. Turning to the study itself: IGRA-negative adolescents, IGRA-positive adolescents with latent tuberculosis and adults with active tuberculosis formed this South African cohort. Study-level findings and limits: Cases with active tuberculosis were adults, while controls were adolescents.

Note on this clone: What it binds is not known.

Here immunoSEQ multiplex PCR was the method, and the copy in TCRdb shows in-frame clones only, minus some. This table has about 41,000 clones, 95% appearing once. In germline, CDR1 is SGHKS, CDR2 YYEKEE (reference sequence). The CDR3 totals 15 residues. Trimming left V 0 bases short and J 4 bases short, with 11 bases between. The TCR comes from a donor aged 10 to 29 with latent tuberculosis or without tuberculosis infection. The rearrangement uses TRBV5-5 and TRBJ1-5, with D perhaps matching TRBD1 (5 bases). The sequenced sample was PBMCs. The CDR3 coding sequence is TGTGCCAGCAGCTTGGAGTCAGGGAGGAATCAGCCCCAGCATTTT. Residues: CASSLESGRNQPQHF.